This TCR beta chain was sequenced in a study of shared clonotypes between healthy human individuals. Turning to the study itself: Used for every donor were three CD4 naive, three CD4 memory, two CD8 naive and one CD8 memory plate. General study findings and limits: Sequencing depth was expected to affect clonotype sharing among donors.

Germline CDR1 MDHEN, CDR2 SYDVKM. This CDR3 is 14 amino acids long. With 6 bases clipped from V and 4 bases from J, the junction kept 8 bases outside the gene matches. Each subset's genomic DNA was split evenly across several immunoSEQ plates. Sorted-subset replicate PCR reactions contained 150 to 200 ng DNA, corresponding to tens of thousands of T cell genomes. Sequenced by immunoSEQ multiplex PCR; TCRdb stores in-frame clones only, minus some. The sample lists 2 million to 3 million clones; approximately 93% were seen once. On this clone itself: What it binds is unknown.

Sample: naive CD4+ T cells from PBMCs. This sample's subset: CD45RA+ positively selected. J is TRBJ2-5 and V is TRBV28; 7 bases are shared with TRBD1. This clonotype was sampled from a man between 18 and 29 years old in good health. Some clones in this sample may be carry-over from other donors' samples. CDR3 in DNA: TGTGCCAGCAGATCGACAGGGCCGGGAGAGACCCAGTACTTC. Protein: CASRSTGPGETQYF.